This entry lists 22 T cell receptor beta chains sequenced from one sample in a study of blood T cells in healthy people across ages. Combining a sample-barcoded 5' primer with a J-beta primer mix, a second PCR ran for 7 to 11 cycles. TCRdb re-analysed the 5' RACE reads in MiXCR, keeping a single row per CDR3 protein. Here the sample spans hundreds of thousands of distinct CDR3 sequences, around 24% being singletons. This sample was also put to use in a study of T cells of mothers and their children.

Sequenced input: blood. Source of these receptors: a boy younger than 18 in good health.

The gene calls are TRBV28 and TRBJ2-1; the match to TRBD1 covers 9 bases. TRBJ2-7 matches the DNA end more closely, so the J call is doubtful. This CDR3 has 15 residues. The germline gives CDR1 MDHEN, CDR2 SYDVKM. This CDR3 reads CASSSSGQGRYEQYF. CDR3 sequence (DNA): TGTGCCAGCAGTTCCTCGGGACAGGGTCGCTACGAGCAGTACTTC.

This clonotype came up a few times. This rearrangement joins TRBV4-1 to TRBJ2-6; possibly TRBD2 for D (5 bases). V was trimmed by 1 base and J by 0 bases, leaving 10 bases between them. Germline V lookup: CDR1 MGHRA, CDR2 YSYEKL. This CDR3 is built from 17 residues. CDR3 sequence (DNA): TGCGCCAGCAGCCAAGTTCCCACTAGCTCTGGGGCCAACGTCCTGACTTTC. This codes for CASSQVPTSSGANVLTF.

V and J are TRBV7-9 and TRBJ2-3, with D perhaps matching TRBD2 (5 bases). This CDR3 contains 16 residues. Germline CDR1 SEHNR, CDR2 FQNEAQ (reference sequence). With 11 bases removed from V and 2 bases from J, the gap between germline ends came to 23 bases. This CDR3 reads CAFNPTGSHTTDTQYF. In nucleotides, the CDR3 is TGTGCCTTCAATCCCACGGGGTCTCACACCACAGATACGCAGTATTTT.

The chain couples TRBV3-1 to TRBJ1-2; tentatively, D is TRBD1 (5 bases). Trimming took 2 bases from V and 6 from J, leaving 10 bases between them. Germline V gives CDR1 LGHDT, CDR2 YNNKEL (reference sequence). The CDR3 is 13 residues long. The CDR3 region is CASSQRQFNGYTF. The CDR3 DNA reads TGTGCCAGCAGCCAACGACAGTTTAATGGCTACACCTTC.

A few counts support this clonotype. This chain uses TRBV7-9 with TRBJ2-3; D perhaps matches TRBD2 (5 bases). The CDR3 consists of 17 residues. Trimming removed 5 bases from V and 5 bases from J, with 23 bases in between. Germline-derived CDR1 and CDR2 are SEHNR and FQNEAQ (reference sequence). CDR3 amino acids: CASSPDWQEGVGDTQYF. CDR3 DNA: TGTGCCAGCAGCCCCGACTGGCAAGAGGGCGTGGGAGATACGCAGTATTTT.

The V and J genes are TRBV5-1 and TRBJ1-2; unclear D gene. Germline CDR1 and CDR2: SGHRS and YFSETQ. CDR3 length: 14 residues. Trimming cost V 5 bases and J 3 bases, with 14 bases left between them. In DNA, the CDR3 is TGCGCCAGCAGGCTGGTAGTCGGGGACTATGGCTACACCTTC. Translation: CASRLVVGDYGYTF.

The V and J genes are TRBV6-6 and TRBJ2-7; D may be TRBD1 (5 bases). CDR3 length: 15 residues. V was clipped by 6 bases and J by 4 bases, with 19 bases between them. Germline V CDR1 and CDR2: MNHNY, SVGAGI (reference sequence). The CDR3 loop is CASSKTQGAEYEQYF. CDR3 DNA sequence: TGTGCCAGCAGCAAAACTCAAGGGGCAGAATACGAGCAGTACTTC.

The chain links TRBV13 to TRBJ2-5, with TRBD2 matching 14 bases. Judging by the DNA end, TRBJ2-1 fits better; the J call may be wrong. This CDR3 has 16 amino acids. CDR1 PRHDT and CDR2 FYEKMQ come from the germline V gene (reference sequence). In DNA form, the CDR3 reads TGTGCCAGCAGCACCTTGACTAGCGGGGGGGCACATGAGCAGTTCTTC. Residues: CASSTLTSGGAHEQFF.

This clonotype showed up just a few times. The chain couples TRBV19 to TRBJ2-2, with unresolved D. Germline CDR1 is LNHDA and CDR2 is SQIVND (reference sequence). V lost 3 bases, J lost 6 bases, and 2 bases lay in between. The CDR3 is made up of 11 amino acids. DNA of the CDR3: TGTGCCAGTAGTATCCCCGGGGAGCTGTTTTTT. Residues: CASSIPGELFF.

The sample holds one count of this clonotype. The chain joins TRBV5-1 to TRBJ2-5, with TRBD1 matching 10 bases. The end of the DNA is better explained by TRBJ2-7, so the J call may be wrong. Germline-derived CDR1 and CDR2 are SGHRS and YFSETQ. The CDR3 has 14 amino acids. The DNA of the CDR3 is TGCGCCAGCAGCTGGCGGGACAGGGGACCCGAGCAGTACTTC. Protein sequence: CASSWRDRGPEQYF.

The CDR3 nucleotides read TGTGCCAGCAGCCAAGTGGGGCGGGACGAGCAGTACTTC. It encodes CASSQVGRDEQYF. The rearrangement uses TRBV7-3 and TRBJ2-7; either TRBD1 or TRBD2 may fit D (5 bases each). The ends were cut back, 5 bases at V and 5 bases at J, with 13 bases in the middle. CDR1 is SGHTA and CDR2 is FQGTGA in the germline V gene. The CDR3 length is 13 residues.

The genes are TRBV25-1 and TRBJ2-7; perhaps TRBD1 as D (5 bases). V dropped 4 bases and J dropped 2 bases, with 9 bases sitting between them. The CDR3 contains 13 residues. Germline values: CDR1 MGHDK, CDR2 SYGVNS. In DNA form, the CDR3 reads TGTGCCAGCAGTGGCAGGGTAACCTACGAGCAGTACTTC. This gives the protein CASSGRVTYEQYF.

In its sample, this clonotype was seen a few times. The chain joins TRBV12-3 or TRBV12-4 to TRBJ2-5, with D uncertain. The closer fit of TRBJ2-7 to the DNA end suggests the J call may be wrong. The CDR3 is 15 amino acids. CDR3 region: CASSSGSQISYEQYF. The CDR3 DNA is TGTGCCAGCAGTTCAGGTTCACAGATCTCCTACGAGCAGTACTTC.

The gene calls are TRBV7-6 and TRBJ2-5; D unclear. This CDR3 contains 15 residues. Germline V gene sequence: CDR1 SGHVS, CDR2 FNYEAQ. With 5 bases removed from V and 4 bases from J, the gap between germline ends came to 17 bases. This chain's CDR3 is CASSPPGPARETQYF. CDR3 coding DNA: TGTGCCAGCAGCCCGCCGGGCCCAGCGAGAGAGACCCAGTACTTC.

The chain recombines TRBV29-1 with TRBJ1-2, with 7 bases fitting TRBD1. Germline V gene data show CDR1 as SQVTM and CDR2 as ANQGSEA. J was trimmed by 8 bases and V by 5 bases; bases with no gene match: 17. This CDR3 region has 15 residues. The CDR3 bases are TGCAGCGTTAACAAAGCAACCGGGACAGCAGACGGCTACACCTTC. Translation gives CSVNKATGTADGYTF. Full variable domain (outside the CDR3, taken from reference TRBV29-1 and TRBJ1-2): SAVISQKPSRDICQRGTSLTIQCQVDSQVTMMFWYRQQPGQSLTLIATANQGSEATYESGFVIDKFPISRPNLTFSTLTVSNMSPEDSSIYLCSVNKATGTADGYTFGSGTRLTVV.

The DNA of the CDR3 is TGTGCCAGCAGCAAATACAGGGAACGTCTCTTGGCCAACGTCCTGACTTTC. Its translation: CASSKYRERLLANVLTF. The chain carries TRBV21-1 and TRBJ2-6; the table gives TRBD1 as D, unverified against the DNA. TRBV21-1 is a pseudogene. CDR3 length: 17 amino acids.

The chain has TRBV5-6 and TRBJ1-4; D is perhaps TRBD1 (5 bases). V lost 4 bases to trimming and J lost 5 bases, with 15 bases between them. The CDR3 consists of 15 residues. Germline values: CDR1 SGHDT, CDR2 YYEEEE. The CDR3 spells CASSQPGTANEKLFF. CDR3 nucleotide sequence: TGTGCCAGCAGCCAGCCCGGGACGGCCAATGAAAAACTGTTTTTT.

In its sample, this clonotype was seen a few times. The V and J genes are TRBV28 and TRBJ2-5; 7 bases match TRBD1. The V and J ends lost 2 bases and 2 bases, in that order; junction bases with no gene match: 8. Looked up from germline, CDR1 is MDHEN and CDR2 is SYDVKM. There are 16 residues in the CDR3. The CDR3 DNA is TGTGCCAGCAGTTTACTCTGGGGACAGACTCAAGAGACCCAGTACTTC. It codes for CASSLLWGQTQETQYF.

The CDR3: CASSWGDSYTDTQYF. CDR3 coding DNA: TGCGCCAGCAGCTGGGGGGACAGTTACACAGATACGCAGTATTTT. The chain carries TRBV5-1 and TRBJ2-3, with a weak D call TRBD1 (7 bases). The CDR3 totals 15 residues. The germline V gene has CDR1 SGHRS and CDR2 YFSETQ. With 3 bases removed from V and 2 bases from J, the gap between germline ends came to 13 bases.

V and J are TRBV18 and TRBJ2-4; the match to TRBD1 covers 8 bases. This CDR3 has 14 amino acids. CDR1 KGHSH and CDR2 LQKENI come from the germline V gene. The J segment lost 8 bases and the V segment lost 0 bases, leaving 3 bases of the junction unmatched. CDR3 sequence: CASSPPGQGYIQYF. CDR3 in DNA: TGTGCCAGCTCACCACCAGGACAGGGCTACATTCAGTACTTC.

The rearrangement links TRBV20-1 to TRBJ2-7; 7 bases fit TRBD1. The CDR3 consists of 14 residues. J was trimmed by 6 bases and V by 1 base; bases with no gene match: 9. Germline loops: CDR1 DFQATT, CDR2 SNEGSKA (reference sequence). CDR3 DNA sequence: TGCAGTGCTAGAGCCCTGGACAGGACCGGCGAGCAGTACTTC. Its protein product is CSARALDRTGEQYF.

Ten or more counts support this clonotype. The chain combines TRBV9 with TRBJ2-5; TRBD2 aligns across 7 bases. This CDR3 spans 13 amino acids. Losses at the gene ends were 3 bases for V and 2 bases for J; bases not matched to a gene: 1. CDR1 is SGDLS, CDR2 YYNGEE, per germline. The CDR3 coding sequence is TGTGCCAGCAGCGCCGGGGGGCAAGAGACCCAGTACTTC. Its protein product is CASSAGGQETQYF.